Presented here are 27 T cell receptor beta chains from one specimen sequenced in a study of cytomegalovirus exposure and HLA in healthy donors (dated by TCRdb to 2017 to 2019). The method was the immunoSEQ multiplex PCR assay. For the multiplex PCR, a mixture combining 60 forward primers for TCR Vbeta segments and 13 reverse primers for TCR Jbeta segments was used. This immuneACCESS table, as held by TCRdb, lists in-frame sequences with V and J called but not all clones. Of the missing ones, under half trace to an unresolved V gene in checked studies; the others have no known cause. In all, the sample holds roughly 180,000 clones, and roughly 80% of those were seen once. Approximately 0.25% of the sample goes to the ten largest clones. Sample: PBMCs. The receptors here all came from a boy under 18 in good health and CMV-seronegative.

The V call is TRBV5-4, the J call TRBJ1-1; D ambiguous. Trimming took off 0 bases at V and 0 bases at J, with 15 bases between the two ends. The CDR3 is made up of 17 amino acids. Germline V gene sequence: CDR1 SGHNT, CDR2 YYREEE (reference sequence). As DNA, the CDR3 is TGTGCCAGCAGCTTGGCGGCAGGTCGCTACATGAACACTGAAGCTTTCTTT. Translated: CASSLAAGRYMNTEAFF.

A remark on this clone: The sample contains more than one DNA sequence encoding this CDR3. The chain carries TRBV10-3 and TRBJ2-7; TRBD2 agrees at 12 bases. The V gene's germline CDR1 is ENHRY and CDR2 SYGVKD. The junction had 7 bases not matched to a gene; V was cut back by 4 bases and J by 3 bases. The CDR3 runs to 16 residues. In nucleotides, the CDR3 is TGTGCCATCAGTGCCCCGAGACTAGCGGGGGACTACGAGCAGTACTTC. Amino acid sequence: CAISAPRLAGDYEQYF.

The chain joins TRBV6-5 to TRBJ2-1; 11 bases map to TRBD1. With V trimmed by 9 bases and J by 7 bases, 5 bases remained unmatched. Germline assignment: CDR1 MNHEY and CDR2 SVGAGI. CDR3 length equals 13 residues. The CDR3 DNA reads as TGTGCCAGTGGGACAGGGGGTAAAAATGAGCAGTTCTTC. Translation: CASGTGGKNEQFF.

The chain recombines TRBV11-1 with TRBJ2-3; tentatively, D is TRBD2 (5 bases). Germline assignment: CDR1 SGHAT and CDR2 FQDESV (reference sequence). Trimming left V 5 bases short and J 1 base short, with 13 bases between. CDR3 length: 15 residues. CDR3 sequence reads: CASSLRGEGTDTQYF. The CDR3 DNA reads TGTGCCAGCAGCCTCCGGGGAGAAGGCACAGATACGCAGTATTTT.

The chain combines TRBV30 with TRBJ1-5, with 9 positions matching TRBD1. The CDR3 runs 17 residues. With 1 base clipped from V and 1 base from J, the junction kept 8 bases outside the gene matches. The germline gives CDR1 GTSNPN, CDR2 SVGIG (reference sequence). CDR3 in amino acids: CAWSGNRGQGSNQPQHF. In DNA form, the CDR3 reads TGTGCCTGGAGTGGGAACAGGGGGCAAGGGAGCAATCAGCCCCAGCATTTT.

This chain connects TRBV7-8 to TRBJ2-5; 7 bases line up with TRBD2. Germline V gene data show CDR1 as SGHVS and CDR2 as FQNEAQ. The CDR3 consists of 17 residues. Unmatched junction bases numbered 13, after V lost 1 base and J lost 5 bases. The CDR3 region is CASSLGGRGGLDETQYF. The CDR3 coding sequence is TGTGCCAGCAGCTTAGGCGGGAGAGGCGGTTTGGACGAGACCCAGTACTTC.

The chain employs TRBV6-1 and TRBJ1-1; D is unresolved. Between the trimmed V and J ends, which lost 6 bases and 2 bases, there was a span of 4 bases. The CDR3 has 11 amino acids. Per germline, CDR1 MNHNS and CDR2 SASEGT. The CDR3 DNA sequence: TGTGCCAGCAGCCGTAACACTGAAGCTTTCTTT. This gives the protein CASSRNTEAFF.

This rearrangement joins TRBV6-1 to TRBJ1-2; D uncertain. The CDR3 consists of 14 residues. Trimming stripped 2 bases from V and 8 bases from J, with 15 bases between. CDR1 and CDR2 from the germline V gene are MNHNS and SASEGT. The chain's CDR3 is CASSESAGPRGYTF. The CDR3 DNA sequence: TGTGCCAGCAGTGAATCGGCAGGTCCAAGGGGCTACACCTTC.

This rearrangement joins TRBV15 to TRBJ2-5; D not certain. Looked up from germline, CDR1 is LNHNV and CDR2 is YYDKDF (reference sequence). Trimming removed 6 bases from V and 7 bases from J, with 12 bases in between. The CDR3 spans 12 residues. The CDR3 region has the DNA TGTGCCACCAGTTCGCCGTTCGGGACCCAGTACTTC. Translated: CATSSPFGTQYF. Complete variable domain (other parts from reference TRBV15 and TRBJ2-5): DAMVIQNPRYQVTQFGKPVTLSCSQTLNHNVMYWYQQKSSQAPKLLFHYYDKDFNNEADTPDNFQSRRPNTSFCFLDIRSPGLGDTAMYLCATSSPFGTQYFGPGTRLLVL.

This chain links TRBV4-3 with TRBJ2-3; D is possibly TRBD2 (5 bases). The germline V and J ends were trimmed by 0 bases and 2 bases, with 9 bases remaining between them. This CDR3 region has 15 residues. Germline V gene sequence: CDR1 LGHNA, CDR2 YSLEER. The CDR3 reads CASSQEYGNTDTQYF. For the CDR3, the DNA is TGCGCCAGCAGCCAAGAGTACGGGAACACAGATACGCAGTATTTT.

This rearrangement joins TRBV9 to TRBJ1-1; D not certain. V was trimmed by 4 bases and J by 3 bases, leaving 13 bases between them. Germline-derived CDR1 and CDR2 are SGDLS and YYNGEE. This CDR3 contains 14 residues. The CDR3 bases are TGTGCCAGCAGCCTCCTAAGATCGGACACTGAAGCTTTCTTT. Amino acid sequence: CASSLLRSDTEAFF.

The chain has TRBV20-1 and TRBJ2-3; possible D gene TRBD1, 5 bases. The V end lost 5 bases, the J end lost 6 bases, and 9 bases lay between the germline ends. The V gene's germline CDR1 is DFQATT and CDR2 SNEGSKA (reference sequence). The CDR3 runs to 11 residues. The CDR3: CSAGHRDTQYF. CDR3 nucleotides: TGCAGTGCTGGGCACAGGGATACGCAGTATTTT.

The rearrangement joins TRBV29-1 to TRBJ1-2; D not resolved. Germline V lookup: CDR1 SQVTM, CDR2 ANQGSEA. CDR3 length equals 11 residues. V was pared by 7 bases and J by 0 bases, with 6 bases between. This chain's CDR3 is CSALANYGYTF. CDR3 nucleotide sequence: TGCAGCGCCTTAGCTAACTATGGCTACACCTTC. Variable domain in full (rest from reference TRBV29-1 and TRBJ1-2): SAVISQKPSRDICQRGTSLTIQCQVDSQVTMMFWYRQQPGQSLTLIATANQGSEATYESGFVIDKFPISRPNLTFSTLTVSNMSPEDSSIYLCSALANYGYTFGSGTRLTVV.

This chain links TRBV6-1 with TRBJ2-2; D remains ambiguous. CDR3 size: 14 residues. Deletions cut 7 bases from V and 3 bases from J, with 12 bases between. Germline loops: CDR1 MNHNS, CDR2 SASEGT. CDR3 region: CASTKTLYTGELFF. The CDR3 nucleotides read TGTGCCAGCACGAAGACTCTCTACACCGGGGAGCTGTTTTTT.

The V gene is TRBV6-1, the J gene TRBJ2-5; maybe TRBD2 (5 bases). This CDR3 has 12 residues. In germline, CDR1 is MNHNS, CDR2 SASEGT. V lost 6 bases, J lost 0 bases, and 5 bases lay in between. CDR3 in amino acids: CASRRDQETQYF. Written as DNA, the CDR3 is TGTGCCAGCAGGCGGGACCAAGAGACCCAGTACTTC.

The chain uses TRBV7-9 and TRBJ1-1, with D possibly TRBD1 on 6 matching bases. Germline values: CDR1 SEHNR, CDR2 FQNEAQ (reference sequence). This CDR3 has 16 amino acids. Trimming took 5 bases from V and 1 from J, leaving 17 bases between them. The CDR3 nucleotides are TGTGCCAGCAGCCCCCCCCGGGGGGCGGCGAACACTGAAGCTTTCTTT. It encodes CASSPPRGAANTEAFF.

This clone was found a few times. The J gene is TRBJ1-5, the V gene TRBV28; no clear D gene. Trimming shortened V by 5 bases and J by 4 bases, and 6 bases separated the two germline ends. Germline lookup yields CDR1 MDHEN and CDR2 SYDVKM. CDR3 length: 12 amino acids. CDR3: CASSPYNQPQHF. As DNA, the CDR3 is TGTGCCAGCAGTCCCTATAATCAGCCCCAGCATTTT.

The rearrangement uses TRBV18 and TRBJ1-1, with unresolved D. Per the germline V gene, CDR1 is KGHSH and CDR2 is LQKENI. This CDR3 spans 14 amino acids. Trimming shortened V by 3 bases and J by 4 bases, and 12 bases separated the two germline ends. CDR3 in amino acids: CASSPRVSSTEAFF. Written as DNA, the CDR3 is TGTGCCAGCTCACCGAGGGTTTCGAGCACTGAAGCTTTCTTT.

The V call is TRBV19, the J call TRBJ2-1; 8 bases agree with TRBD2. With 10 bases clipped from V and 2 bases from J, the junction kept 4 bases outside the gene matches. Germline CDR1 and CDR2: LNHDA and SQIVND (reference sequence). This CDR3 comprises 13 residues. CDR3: CATGGLAYNEQFF. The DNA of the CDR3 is TGTGCCACCGGGGGACTAGCCTACAATGAGCAGTTCTTC.

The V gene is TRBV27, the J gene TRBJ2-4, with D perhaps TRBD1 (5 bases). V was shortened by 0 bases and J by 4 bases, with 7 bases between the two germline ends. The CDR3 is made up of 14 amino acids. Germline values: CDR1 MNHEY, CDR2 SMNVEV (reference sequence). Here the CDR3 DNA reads TGTGCCAGCAGTTTATCAGGGGCAAAAAACATTCAGTACTTC. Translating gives CASSLSGAKNIQYF.

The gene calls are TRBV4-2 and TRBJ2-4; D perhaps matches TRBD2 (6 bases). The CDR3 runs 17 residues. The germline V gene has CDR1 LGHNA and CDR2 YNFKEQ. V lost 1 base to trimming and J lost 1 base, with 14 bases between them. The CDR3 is CASSQGRGMGAKNIQYF. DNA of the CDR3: TGTGCCAGCAGCCAAGGCCGGGGGATGGGGGCCAAAAACATTCAGTACTTC.

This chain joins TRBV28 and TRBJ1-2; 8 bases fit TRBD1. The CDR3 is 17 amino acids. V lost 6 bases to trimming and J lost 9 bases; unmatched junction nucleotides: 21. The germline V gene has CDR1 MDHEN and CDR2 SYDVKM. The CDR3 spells CASRYDATGTGSIRYTF. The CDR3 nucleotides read TGTGCCAGCAGATATGATGCGACTGGGACAGGCTCTATTCGCTACACCTTC.

The CDR3 region is CASSIRGTEYLRGYTF. Here the CDR3 DNA reads TGTGCCAGTAGTATTAGGGGGACCGAATACCTCCGGGGCTACACCTTC. The rearrangement joins TRBV19 to TRBJ1-2; the D gene is possibly TRBD1 (6 bases). The germline gives CDR1 LNHDA, CDR2 SQIVND (reference sequence). The CDR3 loop spans 16 amino acids. With 3 bases removed from V and 8 bases from J, the gap between germline ends came to 22 bases.

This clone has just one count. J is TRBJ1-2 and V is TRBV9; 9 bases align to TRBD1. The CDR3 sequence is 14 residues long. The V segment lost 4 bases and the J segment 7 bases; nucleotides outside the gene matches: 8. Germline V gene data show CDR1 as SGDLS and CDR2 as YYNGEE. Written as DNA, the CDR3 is TGTGCCAGCAGCTCAGTACAGGGGGCAGGTGGCTACACCTTC. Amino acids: CASSSVQGAGGYTF.

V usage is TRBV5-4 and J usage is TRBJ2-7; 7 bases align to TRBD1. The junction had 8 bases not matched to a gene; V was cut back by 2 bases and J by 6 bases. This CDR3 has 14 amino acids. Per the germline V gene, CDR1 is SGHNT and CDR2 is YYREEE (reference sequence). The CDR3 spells CASSLRDSSAEQYF. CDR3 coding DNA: TGTGCCAGCAGCTTAAGGGACAGTAGCGCCGAGCAGTACTTC. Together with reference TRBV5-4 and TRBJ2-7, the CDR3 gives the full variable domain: ETGVTQSPTHLIKTRGQQVTLRCSSQSGHNTVSWYQQALGQGPQFIFQYYREEENGRGNFPPRFSGLQFPNYSSELNVNALELDDSALYLCASSLRDSSAEQYFGPGTRLTVT.

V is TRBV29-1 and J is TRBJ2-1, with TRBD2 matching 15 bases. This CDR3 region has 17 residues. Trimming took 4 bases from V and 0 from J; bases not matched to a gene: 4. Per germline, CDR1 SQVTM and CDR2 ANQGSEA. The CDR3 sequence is CSVVGLAGGSSYNEQFF. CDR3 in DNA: TGCAGCGTTGTAGGACTAGCGGGAGGGAGCTCCTACAATGAGCAGTTCTTC.

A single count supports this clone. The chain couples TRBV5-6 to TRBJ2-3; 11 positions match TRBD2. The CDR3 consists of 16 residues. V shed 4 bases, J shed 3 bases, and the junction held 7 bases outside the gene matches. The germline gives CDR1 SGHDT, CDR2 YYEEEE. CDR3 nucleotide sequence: TGTGCCAGCAGCATCCGACTAGCGGGGCGGACAGATACGCAGTATTTT. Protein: CASSIRLAGRTDTQYF.